Sequencing of this T cell receptor beta chain was carried out in a study of human thymus T cells. Study-wide results and limits: Thymic repertoires of unrelated individuals were reported in related research to overlap highly. Repertoires sampled from thymus and blood appeared biased in V and J gene usage.

A word on this clone: As yet, its antigen is unknown.

TCRdb keeps only in-frame clones here, not all; method: immunoSEQ multiplex PCR. This sample carries under 150,000 clones, about 95% of them seen once, and the ten largest clones take around 0.022%. Germline V gene sequence: CDR1 MDHEN, CDR2 SYDVKM. The CDR3 is 13 amino acids. Trimming pared 7 bases from V and 6 bases from J, leaving 15 bases between. The thymus was resected at corrective cardiac surgery. Each of the donors was a healthy Finnish infant who was undergoing open corrective cardiac surgery for congenital heart defects. The rearrangement uses TRBV28 and TRBJ2-5; D might be TRBD2 (6 bases). The material sequenced was thymus tissue. The receptor was isolated from a boy younger than two with a congenital heart defect but otherwise immunologically healthy. CDR3 in DNA: TGTGCCAGCACGGGAGCAGGAAGGAAGACCCAGTACTTC. This codes for CASTGAGRKTQYF.